This TCR beta chain was captured by sequencing in a study of cytomegalovirus exposure and HLA in healthy donors. Study as a whole: Earlier work reported around 110 million unique TCR beta sequences from about 190 million T cells. Overall study results and limits: Most subjects' HLA-A and HLA-B alleles were reportedly predicted from TCR beta sequences.

With regard to this clone: The antigen remains undetermined.

Amplification used 60 Vbeta primers and 13 Jbeta primers. Clones were read by immunoSEQ multiplex PCR, and TCRdb kept only the in-frame ones, dropping some. Among approximately 97,000 clones listed, around 73% were seen once. Likely unrecorded immune exposures existed in these nominally healthy donors. The sequence derives from a woman aged 40-49 years in good health and CMV-seropositive. Sequencing used PBMCs.

The DNA of the CDR3 is TGTGCCAGCAACCCAGGTCGGACTAGCGGGAAGGCTTGGTATGAGCAGTTCTTC. It specifies CASNPGRTSGKAWYEQFF. The chain is built from TRBV7-9 and TRBJ2-1, with 12 bases matching TRBD2. The germline V gene has CDR1 SEHNR and CDR2 FQNEAQ (reference sequence). CDR3 size: 18 residues. Losses at the gene ends were 7 bases for V and 8 bases for J; bases not matched to a gene: 18.